This TCR beta chain was sequenced in a study of cytotoxic CD8 clonotypes in ibrutinib-treated CLL. Across the whole study: Sequencing produced an average of around 250,000 productive templates and tens of thousands of productive rearrangements per sample.

Here immunoSEQ multiplex PCR was the method, and the copy in TCRdb shows in-frame clones only, minus some. The profile covers under 150,000 clones, with around 80% appearing a single time and approximately 7.6% taken by the ten largest. This clone was counted many times. Its matching antigen is unknown. Germline-derived CDR1 and CDR2 are SGHVS and FQNEAQ. The CDR3 has 15 amino acids. Losses at the gene ends were 5 bases for V and 4 bases for J; bases not matched to a gene: 5. The study's findings and limits: Relative to age-matched healthy donors, clonality at baseline was higher, and it tracked circulating CD8+ T-cell counts. Public clonotypes were seen rarely and were contracted or stable on treatment. Having risen at ibrutinib response, clonality had fallen back toward baseline by progression.

The receptor was derived from a human donor with chronic lymphocytic leukemia. The sample in question was PBMCs, obtained after 36 months of ibrutinib treatment. V and J are TRBV7-8 and TRBJ2-7; 13 bases line up with TRBD2. The CDR3 spells CASSPWTSGSYEQYF. CDR3 nucleotide sequence: TGTGCCAGCAGCCCCTGGACTAGCGGGAGTTACGAGCAGTACTTC.